This is a list of T cell receptor beta chains from one sample in a study of blood T cell repertoires in COVID-19. Using immunoSEQ multiplex PCR, the repertoire was profiled, and TCRdb retains in-frame clones only, with some absent. The sample lists roughly 200,000 clones, over 75% occurring once. Input material: peripheral blood. All receptors derive from a woman of 80 years or more with active or convalescent COVID-19. The conserved cysteine and the conserved F or W are not part of the CDR3 here. Some rows mark clone size as missing; the rest say once, few, many or name a class of expanded clone.

size	V	CDR3
NA	TRBV28	ASIDRGEKLF
NA	TRBV6-5	ASRGQPNTEAF
NA	TRBV11-1	ASSLGTGNGYT
NA	TRBV2	ASSEGTDSDTQY
NA	TRBV5-4	ASSLAGTSGVETQY
NA	TRBV9	ASSVDSGPPLTDTQY
NA	TRBV5-1	ASSEPMNTEAF
NA	TRBV7-2	ASRLRRGTQY
many	TRBV6-2/TRBV6-3	ASSPPGQGSYEQY
NA	TRBV9	ASSSKRGQGDTGELF
NA	TRBV7-9	ASSFRGGSETQY
NA	TRBV5-1	ASSLGGAGYEQY
NA	TRBV7-2	ASSPRRGEQF
NA	TRBV18	ASSMTGLGQPQH
NA	TRBV7-9	ASSYDSGDGYT
NA	TRBV5-1	ASSAVGEGRETQY
once	TRBV4-1	ASSQAGGRPNEKLF
once	TRBV11-2	ASTPGPRGREPLH
NA	TRBV29-1	SVGTGGIGNTIY
NA	TRBV6-5	ASSTSGTDTDTQY
NA	TRBV24-1	ATSDLEGGHTDTQY
NA	TRBV3-1/TRBV3-2	ASSLRYEQY
NA	TRBV10-3	AIGTAGNTIY
NA	TRBV6-2/TRBV6-3	ASSRGQGIQPQH
few	TRBV27	ASTKELAGTGELF
few	TRBV9	ASSVNTGTGDRF
NA	TRBV5-6	ASTRRGSNQPQH
few	TRBV5-1	ASSRDSYEQY
few	TRBV28	ASSYQGARIFGYT
NA	TRBV28	ASSSDRLYGYT